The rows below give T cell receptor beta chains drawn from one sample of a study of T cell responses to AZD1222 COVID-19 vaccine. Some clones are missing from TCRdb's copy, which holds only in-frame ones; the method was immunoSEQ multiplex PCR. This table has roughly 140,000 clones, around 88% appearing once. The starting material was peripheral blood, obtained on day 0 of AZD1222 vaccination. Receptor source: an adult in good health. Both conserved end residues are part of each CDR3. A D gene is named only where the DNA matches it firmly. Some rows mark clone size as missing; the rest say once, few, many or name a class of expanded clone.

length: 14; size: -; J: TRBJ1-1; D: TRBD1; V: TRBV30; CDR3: CAWSGGQTNTEAFF; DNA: TGTGCCTGGAGTGGGGGACAGACGAACACTGAAGCTTTCTTT
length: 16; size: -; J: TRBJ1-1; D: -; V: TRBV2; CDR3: CASSGPPTPTNTEAFF; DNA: TGTGCCAGCAGTGGCCCCCCCACACCTACGAACACTGAAGCTTTCTTT
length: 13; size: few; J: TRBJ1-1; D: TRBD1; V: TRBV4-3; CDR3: CASSMTGETEAFF; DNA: TGCGCCAGCTCCATGACAGGGGAGACTGAAGCTTTCTTT
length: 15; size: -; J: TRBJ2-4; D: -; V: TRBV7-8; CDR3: CASSFGQGAKNIQYF; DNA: TGTGCCAGCAGCTTCGGTCAGGGAGCCAAAAACATTCAGTACTTC
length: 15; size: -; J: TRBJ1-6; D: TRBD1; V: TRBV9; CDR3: CASRGGTLSHSPLHF; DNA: TGTGCCAGCAGAGGGGGCACCTTATCGCATTCACCCCTCCACTTT
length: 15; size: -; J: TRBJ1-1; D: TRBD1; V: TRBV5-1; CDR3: CASSARQGYGTEAFF; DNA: TGCGCCAGCAGCGCACGACAGGGATATGGCACTGAAGCTTTCTTT
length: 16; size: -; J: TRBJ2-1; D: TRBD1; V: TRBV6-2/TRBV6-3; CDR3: CASSGRGQGRDNEQFF; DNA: TGTGCCAGCAGTGGGAGGGGACAGGGGCGGGACAATGAGCAGTTCTTC
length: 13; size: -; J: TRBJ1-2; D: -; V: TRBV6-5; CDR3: CASTPRGSGGYTF; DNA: TGTGCCAGCACTCCCCGGGGCTCGGGAGGCTACACCTTC
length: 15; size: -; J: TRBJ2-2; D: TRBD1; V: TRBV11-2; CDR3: CASSKRGRDTGELFF; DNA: TGTGCCAGCAGTAAGAGGGGGCGGGACACCGGGGAGCTGTTTTTT
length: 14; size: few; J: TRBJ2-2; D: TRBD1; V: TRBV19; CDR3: CATWDREYTGELFF; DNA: TGTGCCACCTGGGACAGGGAGTACACCGGGGAGCTGTTTTTT
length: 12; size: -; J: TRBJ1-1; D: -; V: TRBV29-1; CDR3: CSALKSQHEAFF; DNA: TGCAGCGCCTTGAAGTCCCAGCATGAAGCTTTCTTT
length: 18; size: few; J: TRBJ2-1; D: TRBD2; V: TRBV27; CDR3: CASSLYPSGGFTYNEQFF; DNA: TGTGCCAGCAGTTTATACCCTAGCGGGGGGTTTACCTACAATGAGCAGTTCTTC
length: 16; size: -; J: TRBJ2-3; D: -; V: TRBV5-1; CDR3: CASSLGQLVSTDTQYF; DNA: TGCGCCAGCAGCTTGGGCCAACTAGTTAGCACAGATACGCAGTATTTT
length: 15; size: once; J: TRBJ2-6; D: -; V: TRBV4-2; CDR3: CASSLSGSGANVLTF; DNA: TGTGCCAGCAGCCTATCAGGGTCTGGGGCCAACGTCCTGACTTTC
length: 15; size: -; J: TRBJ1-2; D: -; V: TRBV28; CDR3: CASSLLLGPRDGYTF; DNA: TGTGCCAGCAGTTTACTACTGGGGCCTCGGGATGGCTACACCTTC
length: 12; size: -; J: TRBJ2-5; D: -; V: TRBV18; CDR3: CASSPKRETQYF; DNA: TGTGCCAGCTCACCAAAGAGGGAGACCCAGTACTTC
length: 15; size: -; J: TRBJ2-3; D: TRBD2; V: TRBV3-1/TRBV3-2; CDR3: CASRLAGGGTDTQYF; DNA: TGTGCCAGCAGACTAGCGGGAGGCGGCACAGATACGCAGTATTTT
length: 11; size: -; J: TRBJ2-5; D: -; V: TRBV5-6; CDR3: CASTSFETQYF; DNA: TGTGCCAGCACCTCTTTTGAGACCCAGTACTTC
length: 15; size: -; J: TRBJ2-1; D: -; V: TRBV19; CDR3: CASSMGDFSYNEQFF; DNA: TGTGCCAGTAGTATGGGGGATTTCTCCTACAATGAGCAGTTCTTC
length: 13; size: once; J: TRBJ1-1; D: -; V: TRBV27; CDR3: CASSFHRATEAFF; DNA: TGTGCCAGCAGTTTCCACAGGGCCACTGAAGCTTTCTTT
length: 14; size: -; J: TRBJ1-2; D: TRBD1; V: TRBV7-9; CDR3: CASSSRTGTYGYTF; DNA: TGTGCCAGCAGCTCCAGGACAGGAACTTATGGCTACACCTTC
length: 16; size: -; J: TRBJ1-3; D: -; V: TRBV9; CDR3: CASSVAGGYSGNTIYF; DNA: TGTGCCAGCAGCGTAGCTGGAGGTTACTCTGGAAACACCATATATTTT